This TCR beta chain was documented in a study of T-cell memory formation after mild COVID-19. The CDR3 is made up of 15 amino acids. The V gene lost 3 bases and the J gene lost 0 bases, with 8 bases spanning the gap. Looked up from germline, CDR1 is ENHRY and CDR2 is SYGVKD. TCRdb fed the 5' RACE reads into MiXCR, producing one record per CDR3 protein. The sample holds nearly 350,000 distinct CDR3 sequences, approximately 12% seen once. This clonotype showed up just a few times. The chain has TRBV10-3 and TRBJ1-4; D gene ambiguous. The receptor's source is a man between 18 and 29 years old who had mild COVID-19 (a few samples of this study predate the infection). Cell type and time point are not known. Input material: PBMCs or a T cell subset sorted from them (not recorded which). CDR3 sequence reads: CAISEVGPTNEKLFF. CDR3 sequence (DNA): TGTGCCATCAGTGAAGTCGGTCCAACTAATGAAAAACTGTTTTTT.